What follows are 28 T cell receptor beta chains derived from one specimen sequenced in a study of T cell repertoires in cytomegalovirus infection. What these receptors recognize is not known. TCRdb re-derived calls from the reads in MiXCR, one entry per CDR3 protein. Here the sample spans 140,000 to 150,000 distinct CDR3 sequences, approximately 30% being singletons. The specimen comprised CD8+ T cells from cultured PBMCs, sampled from culture after CMV antigen stimulation. Receptors were obtained from a human donor in good health (CMV status not recorded). Some clones in this sample may be carry-over from other donors' samples.

This clonotype was counted many times. The V call is TRBV5-5, the J call TRBJ1-5; D gene unclear. Germline CDR1 and CDR2: SGHKS and YYEKEE (reference sequence). Trimming removed 1 base from V and 0 bases from J, with 5 bases in between. CDR3 length: 14 residues. This CDR3 is CASSLLNSNQPQHF. The CDR3 DNA reads TGTGCCAGCAGCTTGTTGAATAGCAATCAGCCCCAGCATTTT.

This rearrangement joins TRBV10-3 to TRBJ2-2; the match to TRBD1 covers 9 bases. After removal of 11 bases from V and 4 bases from J, the junction contained 11 bases not matched to a gene. CDR1 is ENHRY and CDR2 is SYGVKD in the germline V gene. The CDR3 runs 15 residues. The CDR3 DNA follows: TGTGCCGTCCCCGGGGGACAGGGCGTCACCGGGGAGCTGTTTTTT. Protein product: CAVPGGQGVTGELFF.

The V call is TRBV9, the J call TRBJ2-3; TRBD2 matches at 15 bases. The V and J ends lost 4 bases and 6 bases, in that order; junction bases with no gene match: 12. The CDR3 loop spans 18 amino acids. Germline values: CDR1 SGDLS, CDR2 YYNGEE. DNA for the CDR3: TGTGCCAGCAGCAAAACCGGGACTAGCGGGGGGATATGGGATACGCAGTATTTT. Translation gives CASSKTGTSGGIWDTQYF.

With regard to this clonotype: This may stem from a read error, because a much larger clone lies one nucleotide away. The J gene is TRBJ2-2, the V gene TRBV7-2; D possibly corresponds to TRBD2 (7 bases). The V gene's germline CDR1 is SGHTA and CDR2 FQGNSA. The CDR3 sequence is 16 residues long. CDR3 amino acids: CVSSLGEGGFTGELFF. For the CDR3, the DNA is TGTGTCAGCAGCTTAGGGGAGGGGGGTTTTACCGGGGAGCTGTTTTTT.

The rearrangement joins TRBV15 to TRBJ1-1, with unresolved D. V shed 4 bases and J shed 4 bases, with 16 bases lying between them. This CDR3 region has 15 residues. Germline CDR1 reads LNHNV; CDR2 reads YYDKDF (reference sequence). CDR3 sequence (DNA): TGTGCCACCAGCAAAACGGGCTTTCGGGGCACTGAAGCTTTCTTT. Its translation: CATSKTGFRGTEAFF.

This clonotype was detected a few times. The chain recombines TRBV4-1 with TRBJ1-1; the D gene is possibly TRBD1 (5 bases). The V gene lost 1 base and the J gene lost 3 bases, with 6 bases spanning the gap. This CDR3 contains 13 residues. Germline V lookup: CDR1 MGHRA, CDR2 YSYEKL. CDR3 residues: CASSQGGHTEAFF. CDR3 coding DNA: TGCGCCAGCAGCCAAGGGGGCCACACTGAAGCTTTCTTT.

The V gene is TRBV12-3 or TRBV12-4, the J gene TRBJ2-3, with 10 bases matching TRBD2. The CDR3 spans 15 residues. With 6 bases clipped from V and 2 bases from J, the junction kept 5 bases outside the gene matches. The CDR3 nucleotides are TGTGCCAGCAGCAGTACTAGCGGGGTCACAGATACGCAGTATTTT. This sequence encodes CASSSTSGVTDTQYF.

CDR3 nucleotides: TGTGCCAGCAGAGGACAGGGCAGTTCACCCCTCCACTTT. Translation gives CASRGQGSSPLHF. V is TRBV7-4 and J is TRBJ1-6; 8 nucleotides align to TRBD1. This CDR3 contains 13 residues. Germline lookup yields CDR1 SGHVT and CDR2 SQSDAQ. The ends lost 6 bases at V and 9 bases at J; junction bases unmatched: 4.

This clonotype was found a few times. The rearrangement uses TRBV6-6 and TRBJ2-7; tentative D call: TRBD2 (6 bases). The ends were cut back, 7 bases at V and 2 bases at J, with 12 bases in the middle. The germline V gene encodes CDR1 MNHNY and CDR2 SVGAGI (reference sequence). The CDR3 runs 13 residues. The CDR3 DNA is TGTGCCAGCACCCCCTCGGGGGCCTACGAGCAGTACTTC. Translated, it gives CASTPSGAYEQYF.

The CDR3 nucleotides are TGTGCCAGCAGTTTATTAGGGGACAGGGGCAAGAATGAGCAGTTCTTC. It codes for CASSLLGDRGKNEQFF. The J gene is TRBJ2-1, the V gene TRBV28; 10 positions match TRBD1. Germline V gene data show CDR1 as MDHEN and CDR2 as SYDVKM. After removal of 1 base from V and 7 bases from J, the junction contained 7 bases not matched to a gene. The CDR3 spans 16 residues.

About this clonotype itself: The junction departs from germline at one end; a sequencing error may be responsible. The CDR3 reads CANSYPSSPDTQYF. DNA for the CDR3: TGTGCCAACAGTTACCCATCGAGTCCAGATACGCAGTATTTT. V is TRBV6-8 and J is TRBJ2-3; D unclear. Germline assignment: CDR1 MNHGY and CDR2 SAAAGT. The CDR3 runs 14 residues.

This clonotype was seen ten or more times. The J gene is TRBJ1-1, the V gene TRBV5-8, with 8 bases fitting TRBD1. The germline gives CDR1 SGHTS, CDR2 YDEGEE. Trimming cost V 4 bases and J 2 bases; bases outside gene matches: 13. The CDR3 extends over 17 amino acids. Here the CDR3 DNA reads TGTGCCAGCAGCATCGTAGACAGGGGCTTTGAAAACACTGAAGCTTTCTTT. Translating it yields CASSIVDRGFENTEAFF.

The chain combines TRBV15 with TRBJ2-3, with unresolved D. The CDR3 is 13 residues long. Trimming removed 0 bases from V and 5 bases from J, with 6 bases in between. Germline V gives CDR1 LNHNV, CDR2 YYDKDF (reference sequence). Here the CDR3 DNA reads TGTGCCACCAGCAGAGAGTCTGGAGATACGCAGTATTTT. It encodes CATSRESGDTQYF.

This clonotype has just one count. V is TRBV11-2 and J is TRBJ2-7; 7 nucleotides agree with TRBD1. The J segment lost 3 bases and the V segment lost 5 bases, leaving 10 bases of the junction unmatched. Germline CDR1 and CDR2: SGHAT and FQNNGV. The CDR3 runs to 15 residues. The CDR3 loop reads CASSPTGSAFYEQYF. The CDR3 region has the DNA TGTGCCAGCAGCCCGACAGGGTCCGCTTTCTACGAGCAGTACTTC.

A few counts support this clonotype. The chain employs TRBV28 and TRBJ2-7, with TRBD2 matching over 9 bases. After removal of 5 bases from V and 5 bases from J, the junction contained 16 bases not matched to a gene. This CDR3 has 17 residues. Germline values: CDR1 MDHEN, CDR2 SYDVKM. Here the CDR3 reads CASSPYERGAYFHEQYF. CDR3 bases: TGTGCCAGCAGTCCTTACGAGCGGGGGGCCTATTTCCACGAGCAGTACTTC.

A note on this clonotype: This likely comes from a read error, as the CDR3 has no conserved phenylalanine or tryptophan at its end. The rearrangement joins TRBV7-6 to TRBJ2-2; no reliable D call. The germline V gene encodes CDR1 SGHVS and CDR2 FNYEAQ. The CDR3 contains 12 residues. Trimming shortened V by 4 bases and J by 2 bases, and 2 bases separated the two germline ends. This CDR3 reads CASSSNTGELFS. The CDR3, as DNA: TGTGCCAGCAGCTCCAACACCGGGGAGCTGTTTTCT.

V is TRBV4-1 and J is TRBJ1-1; D remains ambiguous. The CDR3 sequence is 14 residues long. Trimming took 0 bases from V and 7 from J, leaving 12 bases between them. Germline lookup yields CDR1 MGHRA and CDR2 YSYEKL. The CDR3 here is CASSQDPLRYEAFF. The CDR3 coding sequence is TGCGCCAGCAGCCAAGATCCGCTACGATATGAAGCTTTCTTT.

A few counts support this clonotype. V is TRBV14 and J is TRBJ2-1; D may be TRBD1 (5 bases). Germline-derived CDR1 and CDR2 are SGHDN and FVKESK. The CDR3 runs to 14 residues. V gave up 10 bases and J gave up 7 bases, with 20 bases separating them. Written as DNA, the CDR3 is TGTGCCACCTCCTCCAGGGTGTGGGGTAATGAGCAGTTCTTC. It translates to CATSSRVWGNEQFF. The full variable domain, completed using reference TRBV14 and TRBJ2-1, is EAGVTQFPSHSVIEKGQTVTLRCDPISGHDNLYWYRRVMGKEIKFLLHFVKESKQDESGMPNNRFLAERTGGTYSTLKVQPAELEDSGVYFCATSSRVWGNEQFFGPGTRLTVL.

The table lists this clonotype with a few counts. The CDR3 nucleotides read TGTGCCATCACAAAGGCGAACTCCTACGAGCAGTACTTC. Translating gives CAITKANSYEQYF. The gene calls are TRBV10-3 and TRBJ2-7; D gene uncertain. Trimming removed 7 bases at V and 0 bases at J, with 10 bases between. This CDR3 is 13 amino acids long. Germline lookup yields CDR1 ENHRY and CDR2 SYGVKD.

This clonotype has at least ten counts. The chain employs TRBV6-1 and TRBJ2-1; D might be TRBD1 or TRBD2, each matching 6 bases. Looked up from germline, CDR1 is MNHNS and CDR2 is SASEGT. The ends were cut back, 6 bases at V and 8 bases at J, with 14 bases in the middle. The CDR3 is 13 amino acids. The CDR3 reads CASRRGAVDEQFF. DNA for the CDR3: TGTGCCAGCAGGAGGGGGGCCGTGGATGAGCAGTTCTTC.

V is TRBV7-9 and J is TRBJ2-5; 8 bases agree with TRBD1. Losses at the gene ends were 5 bases for V and 5 bases for J; bases not matched to a gene: 4. The germline V gene has CDR1 SEHNR and CDR2 FQNEAQ (reference sequence). The CDR3 has 13 amino acids. As DNA, the CDR3 is TGTGCCAGCAGCCCGACAGGGGCGGAGACCCAGTACTTC. This codes for CASSPTGAETQYF.

The chain links TRBV6-1 to TRBJ1-5, with TRBD1 as a possible D gene (6 bases). V was pared by 0 bases and J by 7 bases, with 19 bases between. The CDR3 is 17 amino acids. Germline CDR1 and CDR2: MNHNS and SASEGT. CDR3 bases: TGTGCCAGCAGTGAAGCGCTTCGGGCAGGGGCAAGCCAGCCCCAGCATTTT. Residues: CASSEALRAGASQPQHF.

The chain's CDR3 is CASDRVGSGGNQPQHF. DNA for the CDR3: TGTGCCAGCGACAGGGTAGGGTCCGGGGGCAATCAGCCCCAGCATTTT. The rearrangement uses TRBV28 and TRBJ1-5; 7 bases match TRBD1. This CDR3 has 16 amino acids. Germline lookup yields CDR1 MDHEN and CDR2 SYDVKM. J gave up 2 bases and V 8 bases, and 12 bases lay outside the gene matches.

In its sample, this clonotype was seen many times. The chain combines TRBV7-2 with TRBJ2-3; D is unresolved. V lost 5 bases, J lost 4 bases, and 10 bases lay in between. Germline V lookup: CDR1 SGHTA, CDR2 FQGNSA. The CDR3 is 13 amino acids. CDR3 in DNA: TGTGCCAGCAGCCCCGCGCTGCCAGATACGCAGTATTTT. Translation: CASSPALPDTQYF.

This clonotype was recorded a few times. The chain employs TRBV11-2 and TRBJ1-1; a weak D match, TRBD1 (5 bases). This CDR3 spans 18 amino acids. Germline lookup yields CDR1 SGHAT and CDR2 FQNNGV. Deletions cut 3 bases from V and 0 bases from J, with 20 bases between. This CDR3 is CASSFPKGREGLNTEAFF. The CDR3 DNA reads as TGTGCCAGCAGCTTCCCCAAGGGCAGGGAGGGGTTGAACACTGAAGCTTTCTTT.

This sequence joins TRBV12-3 or TRBV12-4 and TRBJ1-2, with D possibly being TRBD1 (5 bases). CDR3 size: 14 residues. The V and J ends lost 3 bases and 8 bases respectively, with 16 bases between them. CDR3 in DNA: TGTGCCAGCAGTTTTCAGGGACCCTACAGGGGCTACACCTTC. This codes for CASSFQGPYRGYTF.

The J gene is TRBJ1-2, the V gene TRBV28; D not resolved. Germline assignment: CDR1 MDHEN and CDR2 SYDVKM. The CDR3 extends over 14 amino acids. The ends were cut back, 5 bases at V and 8 bases at J, with 18 bases in the middle. The CDR3 region is CASSPLGIYEGYTF. For the CDR3, the DNA is TGTGCCAGCAGTCCACTCGGGATTTATGAGGGCTACACCTTC.

The chain links TRBV20-1 to TRBJ2-1, with TRBD1 as a possible D gene (5 bases). CDR1 DFQATT and CDR2 SNEGSKA come from the germline V gene (reference sequence). Trimming shortened V by 3 bases and J by 5 bases, and 11 bases separated the two germline ends. This CDR3 is built from 13 residues. This chain's CDR3 is CSASGATHNEQFF. The DNA for the CDR3 is TGCAGTGCTAGTGGGGCCACCCACAATGAGCAGTTCTTC.